Below, one T cell receptor (beta chain) is given with its context. The sample belongs to a study of blood T cell repertoires in COVID-19. Clones were sequenced by immunoSEQ multiplex PCR, and TCRdb holds only the in-frame ones, with some missing. The sample contains more than 250,000 clones, approximately 90% of which appear only once. Looked up from germline, CDR1 is MNHEY and CDR2 is SVGAGI. The CDR3 spans 14 residues. V trimming: 6 bases; J trimming: 1 base; junction bases outside the gene matches: 6. The clonotype originates from a woman between 50 and 59 years old with COVID-19, enrolled during active disease. The genes are TRBV6-5 and TRBJ2-7; 7 positions agree with TRBD2. The sequencing input was peripheral blood. CDR3 DNA: TGTGCCAGCAGCTGGTGGGACTATTCCTACGAGCAGTACTTC. It translates to CASSWWDYSYEQYF.